This entry lists 25 T cell receptor beta chains sequenced from one sample in a study of T cell repertoires in cytomegalovirus infection. MiXCR was run by TCRdb on the reads, yielding one entry per CDR3 protein. The repertoire includes roughly 310,000 distinct CDR3 sequences, roughly 29% of them detected once, and 15% to 20% sits in the top ten. Their specific antigens are unknown. Source: cultured PBMCs, taken from culture after CMV antigen stimulation. The receptors originated from a human donor in good health (CMV status not recorded). Some clones in this sample may be carry-over from other donors' samples.

The J gene is TRBJ2-7, the V gene TRBV11-1; 9 bases are a match to TRBD1. The V gene end was trimmed by 5 bases and the J gene end by 2 bases; junction bases not matched to a gene: 7. The CDR3 consists of 15 residues. Per the germline V gene, CDR1 is SGHAT and CDR2 is FQDESV (reference sequence). The CDR3 DNA follows: TGTGCCAGCAGCAGCGGACAGGGGAGTCCCTACGAGCAGTACTTC. Its translation is CASSSGQGSPYEQYF.

This rearrangement joins TRBV9 to TRBJ2-1; weak D call: TRBD2 (6 bases). V lost 4 bases to trimming and J lost 9 bases, with 20 bases between them. The CDR3 is 15 residues long. In germline, CDR1 is SGDLS, CDR2 YYNGEE. The CDR3 reads CASSPRRREDGEQFF. CDR3 DNA sequence: TGTGCCAGCAGCCCCCGCCGGAGGGAGGACGGTGAGCAGTTCTTC.

This chain uses TRBV6-1 with TRBJ1-2; 8 bases are shared with TRBD1. Germline V gene data show CDR1 as MNHNS and CDR2 as SASEGT. The CDR3 covers 14 residues. J was trimmed by 14 bases and V by 8 bases; bases with no gene match: 19. CDR3 amino acids: CASLTGASGLRGTF. CDR3 sequence (DNA): TGTGCCAGCCTGACAGGGGCGAGCGGACTTCGAGGAACCTTC.

The chain recombines TRBV12-3 or TRBV12-4 with TRBJ1-5; tentative D call: TRBD1 (6 bases). The CDR3 has 14 residues. V was cut by 6 bases and J by 6 bases, with 15 bases left in between. The CDR3 region is CASRGQLQGQPQHF. For the CDR3, the DNA is TGTGCCAGCAGAGGACAGCTCCAAGGTCAGCCCCAGCATTTT.

The chain joins TRBV6-5 to TRBJ1-4, with D tentatively TRBD1 (6 bases). Germline V gene data show CDR1 as MNHEY and CDR2 as SVGAGI. The V end was cut by 5 bases, the J end by 5 bases, with 9 bases between. The CDR3 sequence is 13 residues long. CDR3 sequence reads: CASSRTENEKLFF. The CDR3 DNA sequence: TGTGCCAGCAGTAGGACAGAAAATGAAAAACTGTTTTTT.

CDR3 sequence: CSLGQDYNEQFF. The CDR3 nucleotides read TGCAGCCTCGGACAGGACTACAATGAGCAGTTCTTC. The rearrangement links TRBV29-1 to TRBJ2-1; TRBD1 matches 7 bases. The germline V gene encodes CDR1 SQVTM and CDR2 ANQGSEA. The CDR3 extends over 12 amino acids. The V and J ends lost 8 bases and 3 bases, in that order; junction bases with no gene match: 4.

The chain carries TRBV20-1 and TRBJ2-2, with a weak D call TRBD2 (6 bases). Germline V lookup: CDR1 DFQATT, CDR2 SNEGSKA (reference sequence). The CDR3 runs to 14 residues. The V end lost 6 bases, the J end lost 5 bases, and 16 bases lay between the germline ends. The CDR3 reads CSARPFGRTGELFF. CDR3 DNA: TGCAGTGCGAGACCTTTCGGGAGAACCGGGGAGCTGTTTTTT.

This clonotype appeared many times. This chain connects TRBV7-6 to TRBJ1-1, with D perhaps TRBD1 (6 bases). The germline V gene has CDR1 SGHVS and CDR2 FNYEAQ. The CDR3 sequence is 15 residues long. With 1 base removed from V and 5 bases from J, the gap between germline ends came to 14 bases. CDR3 region: CASSLDYRVATEAFF. In DNA, the CDR3 is TGTGCCAGCAGCTTAGATTACAGGGTGGCGACTGAAGCTTTCTTT.

This chain connects TRBV11-2 to TRBJ1-1, with 12 nucleotides matching TRBD1. V shed 5 bases and J 8 bases; nucleotides not matched to a gene: 9. Germline V lookup: CDR1 SGHAT, CDR2 FQNNGV. CDR3 length: 15 amino acids. The DNA for the CDR3 is TGTGCCAGCAGCCGGGACAGGGGGCCCACGGGGGAAGCTTTCTTT. Translation: CASSRDRGPTGEAFF.

The table lists this clonotype with a few counts. The chain carries TRBV6-6 and TRBJ1-4; 9 bases are shared with TRBD1. The CDR3 is made up of 16 amino acids. After removal of 5 bases from V and 8 bases from J, the junction contained 12 bases not matched to a gene. Germline CDR1 and CDR2: MNHNY and SVGAGI (reference sequence). In DNA, the CDR3 is TGTGCCAGCAGTCTTTCTCCCGGGACAGGGCGCGAAAAACTGTTTTTT. It is translated as CASSLSPGTGREKLFF.

In its sample, this clonotype was seen many times. The CDR3 loop is CASSPSGGQRQFF. CDR3 nucleotides: TGTGCCAGCAGCCCTAGCGGGGGGCAGCGGCAGTTCTTC. V usage is TRBV7-2 and J usage is TRBJ2-1; TRBD2 matches 11 bases. Germline V gene sequence: CDR1 SGHTA, CDR2 FQGNSA. CDR3 length: 13 residues. V lost 5 bases to trimming and J lost 12 bases; unmatched junction nucleotides: 6.

At least ten counts were recorded for this clonotype. The CDR3 is CASINPRTDYEQYF. CDR3 in DNA: TGTGCCAGCATCAATCCCCGGACCGACTACGAGCAGTACTTC. The J gene is TRBJ2-7, the V gene TRBV28; no firm D call. The CDR3 loop spans 14 amino acids. V shed 7 bases and J shed 3 bases, with 16 bases lying between them. From germline, CDR1 is MDHEN and CDR2 SYDVKM.

This clonotype was observed a handful of times. The genes are TRBV29-1 and TRBJ1-1; D unresolved. Deletions cut 3 bases from V and 0 bases from J, with 5 bases between. The germline V gene has CDR1 SQVTM and CDR2 ANQGSEA. The CDR3 has 12 amino acids. The CDR3 nucleotides are TGCAGCGTTGATAAAATGAACACTGAAGCTTTCTTT. It is translated as CSVDKMNTEAFF.

The CDR3 here is CASSRGSTQETQYF. The CDR3 DNA reads as TGTGCCAGCAGCCGTGGGTCGACCCAAGAGACCCAGTACTTC. The genes are TRBV6-5 and TRBJ2-5; D not certain. Germline CDR1 is MNHEY and CDR2 is SVGAGI. The CDR3 is 14 residues long. The germline V and J ends were trimmed by 6 bases and 1 base, with 12 bases remaining between them.

This clonotype was seen at least ten times. The CDR3: CASSSSGTGTYEQYF. The CDR3, as DNA: TGTGCCAGCAGCTCCAGTGGGACAGGGACCTACGAGCAGTACTTC. The chain carries TRBV11-1 and TRBJ2-7; TRBD1 agrees at 9 bases. V dropped 4 bases and J dropped 2; count of bases not matched to a gene: 6. Per the germline V gene, CDR1 is SGHAT and CDR2 is FQDESV (reference sequence). There are 15 residues in the CDR3.

The rearrangement uses TRBV20-1 and TRBJ1-1; D call uncertain. The CDR3 runs 14 residues. The V end lost 3 bases, the J end lost 4 bases, and 15 bases lay between the germline ends. Germline CDR1 is DFQATT and CDR2 is SNEGSKA (reference sequence). CDR3: CSASWGWDFTEAFF. The CDR3 coding sequence is TGCAGTGCTAGTTGGGGATGGGATTTCACTGAAGCTTTCTTT.

This clonotype was picked up a small number of times. This chain connects TRBV6-5 to TRBJ2-3; a possible D gene is TRBD1 (5 bases). The V end lost 1 base, the J end lost 1 base, and 12 bases lay between the germline ends. Germline loops: CDR1 MNHEY, CDR2 SVGAGI. This CDR3 comprises 16 residues. This CDR3 reads CASSYFGAGRTDTQYF. CDR3 bases: TGTGCCAGCAGTTACTTTGGGGCAGGACGCACAGATACGCAGTATTTT.

This clonotype was recorded at least ten times. The chain uses TRBV7-2 and TRBJ2-5; 8 bases are shared with TRBD2. The V segment lost 5 bases and the J segment 3 bases; nucleotides outside the gene matches: 8. CDR1 SGHTA and CDR2 FQGNSA come from the germline V gene. The CDR3 spans 15 residues. The CDR3 region has the DNA TGTGCCAGCAGCCTACCTACAGCGGGAGAAGAGACCCAGTACTTC. This encodes CASSLPTAGEETQYF.

This clonotype was detected many times. The chain links TRBV7-2 to TRBJ2-7; weak D call: TRBD2 (5 bases). CDR1 and CDR2 (germline): SGHTA, FQGNSA. Trimming took 3 bases from V and 6 from J, leaving 9 bases between them. CDR3 size: 12 residues. The CDR3 is CASSLDRGEQYF. The CDR3 bases are TGTGCCAGCAGCTTGGACCGGGGCGAGCAGTACTTC.

The table lists this clonotype with a few counts. The chain has TRBV7-2 and TRBJ2-4; the match to TRBD2 covers 7 bases. The CDR3 totals 14 residues. V lost 4 bases and J lost 6; bases outside the gene matches: 6. CDR1 and CDR2 (germline): SGHTA, FQGNSA. For the CDR3, the DNA is TGTGCCAGCAGCTCAGCGGGATGGGGAAACATTCAGTACTTC. This sequence encodes CASSSAGWGNIQYF.

This clonotype was found a few times. This chain uses TRBV4-1 with TRBJ2-3, with 9 positions matching TRBD2. The germline gives CDR1 MGHRA, CDR2 YSYEKL. This CDR3 contains 22 residues. Losses at the gene ends were 0 bases for V and 1 base for J; bases not matched to a gene: 20. The CDR3, as DNA: TGCGCCAGCAGCCAAGATAGGGTTGAGCGGGAGGACCCCCGCACTCGCACAGATACGCAGTATTTT. It codes for CASSQDRVEREDPRTRTDTQYF.

The genes are TRBV4-2 and TRBJ2-1; the D gene is possibly TRBD2 (5 bases). Per the germline V gene, CDR1 is LGHNA and CDR2 is YNFKEQ. The ends were cut back, 0 bases at V and 1 base at J, with 10 bases in the middle. This CDR3 has 16 amino acids. The CDR3 sequence: CASSQDRRGSYNEQFF. The CDR3 region has the DNA TGTGCCAGCAGCCAAGATCGTCGGGGATCCTACAATGAGCAGTTCTTC.

This chain connects TRBV28 to TRBJ1-4; D not certain. The V gene's germline CDR1 is MDHEN and CDR2 SYDVKM. The CDR3 runs 17 residues. V was cut by 1 base and J by 1 base, with 13 bases left in between. CDR3 DNA sequence: TGTGCCAGCAGTTTATACCTCGCGGCGGTAACTAATGAAAAACTGTTTTTT. Amino acids: CASSLYLAAVTNEKLFF.

This clonotype was detected only a few times. The J gene is TRBJ1-2, the V gene TRBV29-1, with D perhaps matching TRBD1 (5 bases). This CDR3 is built from 11 residues. V was shortened by 0 bases and J by 14 bases, with 13 bases between the two germline ends. The germline V gene encodes CDR1 SQVTM and CDR2 ANQGSEA. CDR3 residues: CSVEERGFQTF. CDR3 in DNA: TGCAGCGTTGAAGAGCGGGGGTTCCAGACCTTC.

This chain connects TRBV7-8 to TRBJ2-3; unclear D gene. Trimming shortened V by 1 base and J by 0 bases, and 8 bases separated the two germline ends. The CDR3 covers 15 residues. The germline CDR1 and CDR2 sequences are SGHVS and FQNEAQ. The CDR3 here is CASSLGRISTDTQYF. The CDR3 DNA is TGTGCCAGCAGCTTAGGCAGGATAAGCACAGATACGCAGTATTTT.